The source of this TCR beta chain is a study of blood T cell repertoires in COVID-19. About the study: Donors in the United States, Italy and Spain gave samples during acute or convalescent COVID-19. From T cells, B-cell-depleted T cells, or PBMCs came the material, which was cDNA or gDNA.

In the source study's methods: Cell counts per sample came from amplifying reference gene primers. Measured with immunoSEQ multiplex PCR; TCRdb has only the in-frame clones, and not every one. D and trimming come from the DNA, and the V and J calls and clone size come from that table. The table shows about 39,000 clones, with roughly 77% occurring only once. Germline V gene sequence: CDR1 MNHEY, CDR2 SVGEGT. V dropped 4 bases and J dropped 6 bases, with 13 bases sitting between them. This CDR3 contains 14 residues. The V call is TRBV6-2 or TRBV6-3, the J call TRBJ1-5, with D possibly TRBD1 on 6 matching bases. Specimen: peripheral blood. The receptor was isolated from a human donor in a cohort sampled during active or convalescent COVID-19. The donor label of this sample is uncertain. CDR3 residues: CASSLGGGGQPQHF. CDR3 in DNA: TGTGCCAGCAGTTTGGGGGGGGGCGGTCAGCCCCAGCATTTT.